A selection of T cell receptor beta chains follows, all from one sample in a study of CD8+ T cells in alopecia areata. Produced via immunoSEQ multiplex PCR; TCRdb's table is partial and in-frame only. The repertoire holds approximately 98,000 clones, with approximately 59% as singletons. Sequencing used CD8+ T cells sorted from blood. All receptors come from a human donor in good health. Both conserved end residues are part of each CDR3. Clone size appears in some rows only: once, few, many, or a class for an expanded clone.

TRBV9 NA CASSVHPGGTEAFF
TRBV29-1 NA CSVADYGYTF
TRBV19 few CASSPRNGELFF
TRBV11-2 NA CASSLKAGGPLGTDTQYF
TRBV7-9 NA CASSQGGGASTEAFF
TRBV2 NA CASSGRDRASYEQYF
TRBV28 NA CASGTSGGEDTDTQYF
TRBV5-1 few CASSLFAGTEAFF
TRBV4-3 few CASSQSLGDGGEQYF
TRBV4-3 once CASSLTGTSVTDTQYF
TRBV4-3 NA CASSRSGGATGANVLTF
TRBV15 many CATSIDRQGSEKLFF
TRBV7-9 NA CASSFYLAGGTDTQYF
TRBV13 NA CASSSRLAGYQETQYF
TRBV2 NA CASRGRDLEETQYF
TRBV9 once CASSVVGGTQETQYF
TRBV23-1 NA CASSTSEGWGTDTQYF
TRBV10-3 few CAISEGDNEQFF
TRBV5-1 few CASSFGQGREQFF
TRBV6-5 NA CASSHQGQPQHF
TRBV13 NA CASRQKATYEQYF
TRBV5-6 NA CASSLGGASGDTDTQYF
TRBV5-6 NA CASSLVGSEQYF
TRBV29-1 NA CSVSGTQETQYF
TRBV19 many CASSMTGANTEAFF
TRBV9 NA CASSPPGTGITGELFF
TRBV30 NA CACDRDRLSYEQYF
TRBV13 NA CASSFQTANNSPLHF
TRBV20-1 NA CSARVGVGYTF
TRBV6-4 NA CASSDRPNTEAFF
TRBV29-1 few CSVVGRAGVGYEQYF
TRBV27 NA CASSMDSSYNSPLHF
TRBV7-3 NA CASSLAGGSTDTQYF
TRBV9 NA CASSVWELSHNEQFF
TRBV13 NA CASSLVGDRGSEAFF
TRBV13 few CASSLGSRYGYTF
TRBV15 NA CATSGTGIEAFF
TRBV27 NA CASSLGPGGNNEQFF
TRBV15 NA CATSRPPGQGAGANVLTF
TRBV5-6 once CASSLAGVGQPQHF
TRBV6-5 NA CASSYLGTGISYEQYF
TRBV5-4 NA CASSDDRGAQETQYF
TRBV13 NA CASSRGGAETQYF
TRBV4-2 NA CASSQGSSYEQYF
TRBV28 few CASNPLAGGYTGELFF
TRBV7-6 NA CASSSAGQVYEQYF
TRBV29-1 NA CSVRFPSNEQFF
TRBV6-5 NA CASSYLAGGLNEQYF
TRBV27 NA CASSLSGNYNEQFF
TRBV28 few CASSRGDQPQHF
TRBV7-7 NA CASSRDRDSNTQYF
TRBV7-6 NA CASSLELTGEETQYF
TRBV29-1 few CSVKGGSAGELFF
TRBV29-1 few CSVEGGTVSTDTQYF
TRBV27 NA CASGSYSYNSPLHF
TRBV5-6 once CASSPGGALVAFF
TRBV4-1 NA CASSQETKRRGYTF
TRBV10-3 NA CAISRQGGGYGYTF
TRBV15 NA CATSSGQGIVDEQFF